A single sample gave rise to the 22 T cell receptor beta chains below, sequenced in a study of T cell responses to AZD1222 COVID-19 vaccine. Only in-frame clones appear in the TCRdb table, and some are missing; sequencing was by immunoSEQ multiplex PCR. The sample consists of 100,000 or so clones, about 88% of them appearing once. Sample: peripheral blood, taken on day 0 of AZD1222 vaccination. These receptors were taken from an adult in good health.

The chain employs TRBV28 and TRBJ1-2, with 7 bases aligning to TRBD1. Per germline, CDR1 MDHEN and CDR2 SYDVKM. V lost 7 bases and J lost 8; bases outside the gene matches: 10. The CDR3 extends over 13 amino acids. The CDR3 nucleotides read TGTGCCAGCACCCCAGACAGGGCGCGGGGCTACACCTTC. This sequence encodes CASTPDRARGYTF.

The rearrangement links TRBV7-2 to TRBJ2-7; D uncertain. V gave up 2 bases and J gave up 1 base, with 6 bases separating them. This CDR3 region has 13 residues. Germline CDR1 SGHTA, CDR2 FQGNSA. CDR3 DNA sequence: TGTGCCAGCAGCTTATGGAAATCCTACGAGCAGTACTTC. Translation gives CASSLWKSYEQYF.

The J gene is TRBJ2-2, the V gene TRBV25-1, with 8 nucleotides matching TRBD1. Trimming at V came to 7 bases and at J to 6 bases, leaving 4 bases not matched to a gene. Germline V gives CDR1 MGHDK, CDR2 SYGVNS. The CDR3 has 13 residues. Here the CDR3 reads CASKTGGSGELFF. In nucleotides, the CDR3 is TGTGCCAGCAAAACAGGGGGTTCCGGGGAGCTGTTTTTT.

This chain joins TRBV7-2 and TRBJ2-7; 7 bases match TRBD2. CDR1 is SGHTA, CDR2 FQGNSA, per germline. V was clipped by 0 bases and J by 4 bases; unmatched bases: 3. This CDR3 is 14 amino acids long. The CDR3 is CASSLANSGYEQYF. CDR3 bases: TGTGCCAGCAGCTTAGCGAATAGCGGGTACGAGCAGTACTTC.

The rearrangement uses TRBV18 and TRBJ1-6; TRBD1 aligns across 7 bases. Germline V gives CDR1 KGHSH, CDR2 LQKENI. V shed 0 bases, J shed 13 bases, and the junction held 6 bases outside the gene matches. This CDR3 comprises 14 residues. CDR3 bases: TGTGCCAGCTCACCACCTGACAGGGTAGGGCCCCTCCACTTT. This sequence encodes CASSPPDRVGPLHF.

V gene TRBV7-6 combines with J gene TRBJ2-6; possible D gene TRBD1, 6 bases. The CDR3 sequence is 15 residues long. V was pared by 5 bases and J by 2 bases, with 10 bases between. Germline V gives CDR1 SGHVS, CDR2 FNYEAQ. CDR3 sequence: CASSNTGTGANVLTF. The CDR3, as DNA: TGTGCCAGCAGCAATACAGGGACTGGGGCCAACGTCCTGACTTTC.

Note on this clone: This same CDR3 is encoded by further DNA sequences in the sample. V gene TRBV30 combines with J gene TRBJ1-1; D gene uncertain. Germline V CDR1 and CDR2: GTSNPN, SVGIG (reference sequence). Trimming left V 0 bases short and J 1 base short, with 12 bases between. CDR3 size: 15 residues. The CDR3 nucleotides read TGTGCCTGGAGTGTAGGCAGCTGGAGGAACACTGAAGCTTTCTTT. It codes for CAWSVGSWRNTEAFF.

The chain employs TRBV27 and TRBJ2-3; tentative D call: TRBD2 (5 bases). The length of the CDR3 is 15 residues. The V end lost 7 bases, the J end lost 0 bases, and 14 bases lay between the germline ends. In germline, CDR1 is MNHEY, CDR2 SMNVEV (reference sequence). CDR3 nucleotides: TGTGCCAGCAAGGTCCTAGCTCCTAGCACAGATACGCAGTATTTT. It translates to CASKVLAPSTDTQYF.

The rearrangement uses TRBV5-1 and TRBJ1-6; maybe TRBD1 (5 bases). Germline lookup yields CDR1 SGHRS and CDR2 YFSETQ. CDR3 size: 15 residues. Trimming took 0 bases from V and 12 from J, leaving 16 bases between them. This CDR3 is CASSLEGSGAQPLHF. The CDR3 nucleotides are TGCGCCAGCAGCTTGGAAGGGAGTGGGGCTCAACCCCTCCACTTT.

This clone was found once. The chain joins TRBV27 to TRBJ2-7; 9 bases align to TRBD1. The CDR3 length is 16 residues. Trimming took 2 bases from V and 2 from J; bases not matched to a gene: 7. Germline V CDR1 and CDR2: MNHEY, SMNVEV (reference sequence). The CDR3 DNA reads TGTGCCAGCAGTTTACTCACGGGACAGGGCCCCTACGAGCAGTACTTC. This gives the protein CASSLLTGQGPYEQYF.

The chain uses TRBV6-5 and TRBJ1-6, with D perhaps TRBD1 (5 bases). Germline CDR1 is MNHEY and CDR2 is SVGAGI. Trimming pared 6 bases from V and 9 bases from J, leaving 9 bases between. This CDR3 has 12 residues. The CDR3 DNA reads TGTGCCAGCAGCCTGAGGGGTTCACCCCTCCACTTT. It translates to CASSLRGSPLHF.

This chain links TRBV27 with TRBJ1-1; 9 bases are a match to TRBD1. The CDR3 spans 13 residues. In germline, CDR1 is MNHEY, CDR2 SMNVEV (reference sequence). V lost 6 bases and J lost 4; bases outside the gene matches: 3. The CDR3 region has the DNA TGTGCCAGCAGCCGGGACAGGGTCACTGAAGCTTTCTTT. Amino acid sequence: CASSRDRVTEAFF.

This sequence joins TRBV5-1 and TRBJ2-1, with D unclear. This CDR3 region has 15 residues. CDR1 is SGHRS, CDR2 YFSETQ, per germline. Trimming cost V 0 bases and J 6 bases, with 13 bases left between them. The chain's CDR3 is CASSLAFRDSNEQFF. CDR3 DNA sequence: TGCGCCAGCAGCTTGGCCTTTCGAGACTCCAATGAGCAGTTCTTC.

The chain is built from TRBV4-3 and TRBJ2-3, with D perhaps TRBD1 (6 bases). The germline V and J ends were trimmed by 4 bases and 3 bases, with 14 bases remaining between them. The CDR3 is 15 amino acids. Germline-derived CDR1 and CDR2 are LGHNA and YSLEER. The CDR3 here is CASSLTGSGTDTQYF. The CDR3 bases are TGCGCCAGCAGCCTAACAGGGTCAGGGACAGATACGCAGTATTTT.

V gene TRBV5-4 combines with J gene TRBJ2-5, with 10 bases aligning to TRBD1. The ends lost 5 bases at V and 4 bases at J; junction bases unmatched: 8. Germline lookup yields CDR1 SGHNT and CDR2 YYREEE (reference sequence). The CDR3 totals 15 residues. This CDR3 is CASSNDRGRLETQYF. CDR3 bases: TGTGCCAGCAGTAATGACAGGGGGCGTTTAGAGACCCAGTACTTC.

The chain joins TRBV6-1 to TRBJ1-4; D ambiguous. Trimming stripped 1 base from V and 6 bases from J, with 9 bases between. The CDR3 has 14 amino acids. Germline values: CDR1 MNHNS, CDR2 SASEGT. CDR3 DNA: TGTGCCAGCAGTGAAGGTGACGGGTATGAAAAACTGTTTTTT. Its protein product is CASSEGDGYEKLFF.

There are a few counts of this clone. The V gene is TRBV4-1, the J gene TRBJ1-2, with 10 bases lining up with TRBD1. Germline-derived CDR1 and CDR2 are MGHRA and YSYEKL. V lost 6 bases, J lost 8 bases, and 9 bases stayed unmatched. The CDR3 is made up of 14 amino acids. DNA for the CDR3: TGCGCCAGCAGTCCCCCGGGACAGGGGTGGGGCTACACCTTC. It is translated as CASSPPGQGWGYTF.

The chain recombines TRBV6-2 or TRBV6-3 with TRBJ2-2; tentatively, D is TRBD1 or TRBD2 (5 bases each). From germline, CDR1 is MNHEY and CDR2 SVGEGT. Trimming took off 2 bases at V and 6 bases at J, with 16 bases between the two ends. The CDR3 sequence is 16 residues long. For the CDR3, the DNA is TGTGCCAGCAGTTACCTATCGGGGCTTGTCGCCGGGGAGCTGTTTTTT. Its translation is CASSYLSGLVAGELFF.

The chain carries TRBV19 and TRBJ2-7; 9 bases agree with TRBD2. The CDR3 spans 18 residues. CDR1 is LNHDA and CDR2 is SQIVND in the germline V gene (reference sequence). V shed 1 base, J shed 4 bases, and the junction held 14 bases outside the gene matches. The CDR3 nucleotides are TGTGCCAGTAGTATAGCTCTAGCGGGGTCCTCAACGATGTACGAGCAGTACTTC. Amino acids: CASSIALAGSSTMYEQYF.

This clone was picked up one time. The chain links TRBV5-1 to TRBJ2-1; D might be TRBD2 (6 bases). V lost 4 bases and J 6 bases, leaving 20 bases between the germline ends. Germline values: CDR1 SGHRS, CDR2 YFSETQ. The CDR3 is 16 amino acids. The CDR3 bases are TGCGCCAGCAGCCAATCCCCGGGGACTTCGCTCAATGAGCAGTTCTTC. Its protein is CASSQSPGTSLNEQFF.

The chain has TRBV4-2 and TRBJ2-1, with TRBD2 matching over 9 bases. After removal of 0 bases from V and 5 bases from J, the junction contained 5 bases not matched to a gene. The CDR3 contains 16 residues. Germline loops: CDR1 LGHNA, CDR2 YNFKEQ. The CDR3 DNA is TGTGCCAGCAGCCAAGAGAAACTAGCGGGCCACAATGAGCAGTTCTTC. It encodes CASSQEKLAGHNEQFF.

The rearrangement uses TRBV5-1 and TRBJ2-7, with 7 bases fitting TRBD1. This CDR3 comprises 14 residues. The V gene's germline CDR1 is SGHRS and CDR2 YFSETQ. V shed 5 bases and J 0 bases; nucleotides not matched to a gene: 5. The CDR3 sequence: CASRRGQSSYEQYF. Written as DNA, the CDR3 is TGCGCCAGCAGACGGGGACAGAGCTCCTACGAGCAGTACTTC.